These T cell receptor beta chains were read from a single sample in a study of cytomegalovirus exposure and HLA in healthy donors. Using immunoSEQ multiplex PCR, the repertoire was profiled, and TCRdb retains in-frame clones only, with some absent. Of about 200,000 clones in the sample, over 65% were seen once. The sequenced sample was PBMCs. The receptor set was obtained from a woman aged 30 to 39 in good health and CMV-seronegative. Each CDR3 is given with its conserved first and last residue. The D gene is left open where the match is weak. Not every row has a clone size; where given, it reads once, few, many or a size class.

. . TRBJ1-1 TRBV6-1 CAGRFGARTKAFF TGTGCCGGCCGGTTCGGAGCCCGGACAAAAGCTTTCTTT
. TRBD2 TRBJ2-1 TRBV30 CAWEREGLRLYNEQFF TGTGCCTGGGAGCGGGAGGGCCTTCGTTTGTACAATGAGCAGTTCTTC
. . TRBJ2-3 TRBV29-1 CSVGISGYRPTDTQYF TGCAGCGTTGGGATATCAGGGTATCGCCCCACAGATACGCAGTATTTT
. . TRBJ1-2 TRBV2 CASSENTGYGYTF TGTGCCAGCAGTGAAAATACAGGCTATGGCTACACCTTC
. . TRBJ1-5 TRBV5-1 CASSLGTNSNQPQHF TGCGCCAGCAGCTTGGGGACTAATAGCAATCAGCCCCAGCATTTT
few . TRBJ2-3 TRBV7-9 CASSARLQDTQYF TGTGCCAGCAGCGCCCGACTACAAGATACGCAGTATTTT
. TRBD1 TRBJ1-3 TRBV7-9 CASSRQGAGNTIYF TGTGCCAGCAGCCGACAGGGTGCGGGAAACACCATATATTTT
. . TRBJ1-1 TRBV7-9 CASTRETEAFF TGTGCCAGCACCAGGGAAACTGAAGCTTTCTTT
. . TRBJ2-7 TRBV5-1 CASSLAGEQYF TGCGCCAGCAGCTTGGCGGGCGAGCAGTACTTC
few . TRBJ1-1 TRBV5-1 CASSPRGQNTEAFF TGCGCCAGCAGCCCTAGGGGACAGAACACTGAAGCTTTCTTT
. . TRBJ2-5 TRBV10-3 CAISGVNQETQYF TGTGCCATCAGTGGAGTCAACCAAGAGACCCAGTACTTC
. . TRBJ1-5 TRBV19 CASSIVPRYSNQPQHF TGTGCCAGTAGTATAGTGCCCAGATATAGCAATCAGCCCCAGCATTTT
. . TRBJ1-1 TRBV25-1 CASSAHREKDTEAFF TGTGCCAGCTCCGCTCACAGGGAGAAAGACACTGAAGCTTTCTTT
few . TRBJ1-5 TRBV7-9 CASSLDSGNQPQHF TGTGCCAGCAGCTTAGATTCTGGCAATCAGCCCCAGCATTTT
. TRBD1 TRBJ1-4 TRBV10-1 CASSDGQGASEKLFF TGCGCCAGCAGTGATGGACAGGGGGCGTCTGAAAAACTGTTTTTT
. TRBD1 TRBJ2-7 TRBV28 CASRDGQGAYEQYF TGTGCCAGCAGAGACGGACAGGGAGCCTACGAGCAGTACTTC